This T cell receptor beta chain was retrieved from a study of blood T cell repertoires in COVID-19. Only in-frame clones appear in the TCRdb table, and some are missing; sequencing was by immunoSEQ multiplex PCR. The sample has some 430,000 clones, 90% seen once. Germline assignment: CDR1 MNHEY and CDR2 SMNVEV (reference sequence). V trimming: 3 bases; J trimming: 5 bases; junction bases outside the gene matches: 7. The CDR3 totals 17 residues. The chain carries TRBV27 and TRBJ2-1, with TRBD2 matching 13 bases. The TCR sequence derives from a man aged 18 to 29 who had recovered from COVID-19. Material: PBMCs or T cells enriched from blood (not recorded which). The DNA for the CDR3 is TGTGCCAGCAGTTTCCCACCGGGACTAGCGGGAAACAATGAGCAGTTCTTC. It codes for CASSFPPGLAGNNEQFF.